These 9 T cell receptor beta chains originate from one sample sequenced in a study of cytomegalovirus exposure and HLA in healthy donors. The PCR was carried out with 60 Vbeta primers and 13 Jbeta primers. Measured with immunoSEQ multiplex PCR; TCRdb has only the in-frame clones, and not every one. The data hold hundreds of thousands of clones, with about 81% observed a single time. Sequencing was done on a sample of PBMCs. The receptors here all came from a man aged 35 to 55 in good health and CMV-seropositive.

J is TRBJ1-2 and V is TRBV28; 7 bases line up with TRBD1. The CDR3 runs to 13 residues. In germline, CDR1 is MDHEN, CDR2 SYDVKM. With V trimmed by 5 bases and J by 4 bases, 4 bases remained unmatched. The CDR3 here is CASSPTGTYGYTF. In nucleotides, the CDR3 is TGTGCCAGCAGTCCGACAGGGACCTATGGCTACACCTTC.

The chain joins TRBV5-1 to TRBJ2-1; 8 nucleotides line up with TRBD2. Germline V lookup: CDR1 SGHRS, CDR2 YFSETQ. The CDR3 totals 15 residues. The V gene end was trimmed by 2 bases and the J gene end by 8 bases; junction bases not matched to a gene: 9. The CDR3 sequence is CASSLGTSGGDEQFF. In DNA form, the CDR3 reads TGCGCCAGCAGCTTAGGAACTAGCGGAGGAGATGAGCAGTTCTTC.

This clone came up once. V usage is TRBV29-1 and J usage is TRBJ2-3; TRBD2 is a possible D gene (5 bases). CDR1 SQVTM and CDR2 ANQGSEA come from the germline V gene. The CDR3 is 12 residues long. With 6 bases removed from V and 2 bases from J, the gap between germline ends came to 9 bases. CDR3 region: CSVSDFTDTQYF. CDR3 DNA: TGCAGCGTCTCGGACTTCACAGATACGCAGTATTTT.

A single count supports this clone. The V and J genes are TRBV6-5 and TRBJ2-1, with D possibly being TRBD1 (5 bases). V was trimmed by 0 bases and J by 5 bases, leaving 8 bases between them. Germline lookup yields CDR1 MNHEY and CDR2 SVGAGI. This CDR3 is 14 amino acids long. The CDR3 DNA follows: TGTGCCAGCAGTTACTCGGGGCTGGACAATGAGCAGTTCTTC. It specifies CASSYSGLDNEQFF.

The V gene is TRBV2, the J gene TRBJ2-7; TRBD1 agrees at 9 bases. Unmatched junction bases numbered 4, after V lost 5 bases and J lost 2 bases. The CDR3 runs to 14 residues. Germline V gene sequence: CDR1 SNHLY, CDR2 FYNNEI. The DNA of the CDR3 is TGTGCCAGCAGTAACAGGGGGCGGACCTACGAGCAGTACGTC. It yields the protein CASSNRGRTYEQYV.

The DNA for the CDR3 is TGTGCCAGCATGGGGCGGGAAGCCAAAAACATTCAGTACTTC. Amino acids: CASMGREAKNIQYF. This rearrangement joins TRBV2 to TRBJ2-4; D may be TRBD2 (6 bases). This CDR3 is built from 14 residues. V gave up 7 bases and J gave up 0 bases, with 10 bases separating them. Germline V gene data show CDR1 as SNHLY and CDR2 as FYNNEI.

J is TRBJ2-1 and V is TRBV7-3; tentatively, D is TRBD2 (7 bases). This CDR3 is built from 21 residues. CDR1 is SGHTA, CDR2 FQGTGA, per germline. Trimming stripped 2 bases from V and 9 bases from J, with 35 bases between. The chain's CDR3 is CASSLRGAGAGGLSGVSEQFF. CDR3 bases: TGTGCCAGCAGCTTACGGGGGGCAGGGGCCGGCGGACTATCAGGGGTTTCTGAGCAGTTCTTC. Full variable domain (missing parts from reference TRBV7-3 and TRBJ2-1): GAGVSQTPSNKVTEKGKYVELRCDPISGHTALYWYRQSLGQGPEFLIYFQGTGAADDSGLPNDRFFAVRPEGSVSTLKIQRTERGDSAVYLCASSLRGAGAGGLSGVSEQFFGPGTRLTVL.

This rearrangement joins TRBV6-5 to TRBJ2-7; 9 nucleotides match TRBD1. V gave up 6 bases and J gave up 3 bases; unmatched junction bases: 9. The germline V gene encodes CDR1 MNHEY and CDR2 SVGAGI. This CDR3 is 15 amino acids long. The CDR3 DNA reads as TGTGCCAGCAGCCTAGGGACAGGGCCTCTCTACGAGCAGTACTTC. It yields the protein CASSLGTGPLYEQYF.

The chain recombines TRBV15 with TRBJ2-1, with a tentative D call TRBD1 (6 bases). Germline-derived CDR1 and CDR2 are LNHNV and YYDKDF (reference sequence). The CDR3 runs to 16 residues. Deletions cut 1 base from V and 4 bases from J, with 14 bases between. The CDR3 protein is CATSRVSLGGYNEQFF. The CDR3 DNA sequence: TGTGCCACCAGCAGAGTCAGTCTAGGGGGTTACAATGAGCAGTTCTTC.